The 3 T cell receptor beta chains below were found in one sample sequenced in a study of regulatory T cells in long-lasting Graves disease. Noted time point: newly diagnosed GD, antithyroid drugs for less than 3 months. RNA isolated from PBMCs was used to make the TCR library. iRepertoire HTBI primers and Arm-PCR of CDR3 regions built TCR beta libraries. TCRdb fed the multiplex PCR reads into MiXCR, producing one record per CDR3 protein. The table has some 240,000 distinct CDR3 sequences, approximately 19% seen once. The sample also formed part of further work on T cells in Graves' hyperthyroidism and ophthalmopathy.

The sequencing used peripheral blood mononuclear cells (PBMCs), collected at new diagnosis, from a patient treated with antithyroid drugs. These TCRs come from a woman aged 25 to 39 with Graves disease.

This clonotype was detected a few times. The chain couples TRBV28 to TRBJ1-2; possibly TRBD1 for D (6 bases). Germline V CDR1 and CDR2: MDHEN, SYDVKM. The CDR3 extends over 16 amino acids. V lost 2 bases and J lost 8, with 21 bases in between. The CDR3 coding sequence is TGTGCCAGCAGTTTACCCCCCGGCACGTCGAGGGGGGGCTACACCTTC. It yields the protein CASSLPPGTSRGGYTF.

V is TRBV24-1 and J is TRBJ1-4; TRBD1 aligns across 9 bases. The V segment lost 3 bases and the J segment 3 bases; nucleotides outside the gene matches: 10. CDR1 and CDR2 from the germline V gene are KGHDR and SFDVKD. The CDR3 runs 18 residues. The CDR3 sequence: CATSDPDRGDHPNEKLFF. CDR3 nucleotide sequence: TGTGCCACCAGTGATCCGGACAGGGGAGATCATCCTAATGAAAAACTGTTTTTT.

This clonotype was counted many times. V usage is TRBV28 and J usage is TRBJ1-4; a weak D match, TRBD1 (5 bases). The CDR3 totals 16 residues. V lost 4 bases and J lost 6, with 18 bases in between. The germline V gene has CDR1 MDHEN and CDR2 SYDVKM. In DNA form, the CDR3 reads TGTGCCAGCAGTTGGGCAGACAGCCGAGTCGATGAAAAACTGTTTTTT. Residues: CASSWADSRVDEKLFF.